This T cell receptor (beta chain) was captured in a study of shared clonotypes between healthy human individuals. Study as a whole: Each donor's CD4 naive and CD4 memory cells filled three plates apiece, CD8 naive two, and CD8 memory one. Study-level points and caveats: The sharing of 4% to 5.5% of naive CD4 clonotypes was seen across several donors.

V was clipped by 4 bases and J by 0 bases; unmatched bases: 2. Germline-derived CDR1 and CDR2 are SGHTA and FQGTGA. The CDR3 consists of 14 residues. Sequencing used immunoSEQ multiplex PCR; TCRdb keeps in-frame clones, though not all of them. The sample lists 400,000 or so clones, about 96% occurring once. To note about this clone: Antigen specificity is unknown.

HIV-negative, healthy adults without recent acute infections or vaccinations were the donors. CD8 memory pooled CD45RO+ cells and CCR7-negative CD45RA+ TemRA cells. The TCR comes from a man aged 25-40 years in good health. V is TRBV7-3 and J is TRBJ1-1; 7 nucleotides align to TRBD1. Sequencing was done on a sample of memory CD8+ T cells sorted from blood. Subset described: CD45RO+ cells pooled with CCR7-negative TemRA cells. The CDR3 sequence: CASSSGTVNTEAFF. CDR3 coding DNA: TGTGCCAGCAGCTCTGGGACAGTGAACACTGAAGCTTTCTTT.